The clone carrying this T cell receptor beta chain was seen only a few times. The target antigen is unknown. This entry is derived from a study of cytomegalovirus exposure and HLA in healthy donors. Study-wide results and limits: Previous analysis showed most TCR beta V segments were productive about 87% or about 30% of the time. Presence/absence analyses rested on an assumption that sequencing depth was roughly uniform across donors. Later work found most CMV-associated TCR beta chains apparently HLA-restricted.

The PCR contained 60 Vbeta and 13 Jbeta primers. Profiling relied on immunoSEQ multiplex PCR, and the TCRdb table lists in-frame clones only, not all of them. The data hold 90,000 to 130,000 clones, with over 60% observed a single time. Trimming took off 5 bases at V and 3 bases at J, with 13 bases between the two ends. The CDR3 is 15 amino acids. Germline CDR1 and CDR2: SGHAT and FQNNGV. This chain uses TRBV11-2 with TRBJ2-2; perhaps TRBD2 as D (5 bases). The specimen sequenced was PBMCs. This TCR derives from a man aged 25-45 years in good health and CMV-seropositive. In nucleotides, the CDR3 is TGTGCCAGCAGCCCCCCTGGACTTCACACCGGGGAGCTGTTTTTT. Its protein is CASSPPGLHTGELFF.